These 30 T cell receptor beta chains came from one sample sequenced in a study of blood T cell repertoires in COVID-19. The method was immunoSEQ multiplex PCR; TCRdb's version includes in-frame clones alone and lacks a portion of them. There are approximately 100,000 clones in the sample; approximately 88% occur only once, and roughly 17% lies in the top ten. Material for sequencing was peripheral blood. The receptors come from a woman between 55 and 75 years old with acute or convalescent COVID-19.

This clone turned up a few times. The chain combines TRBV5-5 with TRBJ1-3; D gene ambiguous. V was pared by 0 bases and J by 2 bases, with 9 bases between. Germline assignment: CDR1 SGHKS and CDR2 YYEKEE (reference sequence). This CDR3 is built from 15 residues. CDR3 region: CASSLETVPGNTIYF. CDR3 sequence (DNA): TGTGCCAGCAGCTTGGAAACAGTCCCTGGAAACACCATATATTTT.

The chain uses TRBV18 and TRBJ2-7; 10 positions agree with TRBD1. CDR1 and CDR2 from the germline V gene are KGHSH and LQKENI. CDR3 length: 14 residues. The J segment lost 9 bases and the V segment lost 3 bases, leaving 8 bases of the junction unmatched. The chain's CDR3 is CASSPGQGHFGQYF. DNA for the CDR3: TGTGCCAGCTCACCGGGACAGGGGCATTTTGGGCAGTACTTC.

The rearrangement uses TRBV6-5 and TRBJ1-2, with D perhaps matching TRBD1 (5 bases). The CDR3 runs to 15 residues. Looked up from germline, CDR1 is MNHEY and CDR2 is SVGAGI. V dropped 5 bases and J dropped 2 bases, with 15 bases sitting between them. The CDR3 nucleotides are TGTGCCAGCAGTAGACAGTACAGAGAGAACTATGGCTACACCTTC. Translated: CASSRQYRENYGYTF.

CDR3 residues: CASSFGGQEYNSPLHF. The CDR3 DNA sequence: TGTGCCAGCAGTTTTGGAGGACAGGAATATAATTCACCCCTCCACTTT. The chain carries TRBV27 and TRBJ1-6; 7 bases fit TRBD1. Trimming cost V 3 bases and J 4 bases; bases outside gene matches: 6. This CDR3 contains 16 residues. Germline V gene data show CDR1 as MNHEY and CDR2 as SMNVEV (reference sequence).

V usage is TRBV9 and J usage is TRBJ1-2; D is perhaps TRBD1 (5 bases). Germline CDR1 and CDR2: SGDLS and YYNGEE. The CDR3 spans 20 residues. V was clipped by 0 bases and J by 5 bases, with 29 bases between them. The CDR3 DNA reads as TGTGCCAGCAGCGTAGCTCAATCCGGGCCTAAGGGACTGATTCGGTATGGCTACACCTTC. It translates to CASSVAQSGPKGLIRYGYTF.

J is TRBJ2-5 and V is TRBV5-5; D is possibly TRBD2 (7 bases). The germline V gene encodes CDR1 SGHKS and CDR2 YYEKEE (reference sequence). V was cut by 4 bases and J by 5 bases, with 18 bases left in between. There are 15 residues in the CDR3. The CDR3 coding sequence is TGTGCCAGCAGCCGAATGAGTGGGGGGGGCGAGACCCAGTACTTC. Its protein product is CASSRMSGGGETQYF.

The V call is TRBV19, the J call TRBJ1-2; 7 nucleotides match TRBD1. This CDR3 has 14 residues. Per germline, CDR1 LNHDA and CDR2 SQIVND (reference sequence). V shed 1 base and J 5 bases; nucleotides not matched to a gene: 4. The chain's CDR3 is CASSIGQGRYGYTF. The CDR3, as DNA: TGTGCCAGTAGTATAGGACAGGGAAGGTATGGCTACACCTTC.

The chain has TRBV4-3 and TRBJ2-1; D is ambiguous. The CDR3 spans 15 residues. Germline-derived CDR1 and CDR2 are LGHNA and YSLEER. Trimming pared 0 bases from V and 6 bases from J, leaving 12 bases between. CDR3: CASSQDWAGRNEQFF. Here the CDR3 DNA reads TGCGCCAGCAGCCAAGATTGGGCCGGCCGCAATGAGCAGTTCTTC.

V and J are TRBV6-5 and TRBJ2-5; D might be TRBD2 (5 bases). Trimming pared 3 bases from V and 4 bases from J, leaving 12 bases between. Germline values: CDR1 MNHEY, CDR2 SVGAGI. This CDR3 has 14 residues. The CDR3 protein is CASSYSRAPETQYF. The CDR3 DNA reads TGTGCCAGCAGTTATTCGAGGGCCCCAGAGACCCAGTACTTC.

The chain combines TRBV18 with TRBJ2-3; D is perhaps TRBD2 (6 bases). The CDR3 length is 17 residues. V was shortened by 5 bases and J by 0 bases, with 18 bases between the two germline ends. Germline V gene lookup returns CDR1 KGHSH and CDR2 LQKENI. CDR3 amino acids: CASSSGVAGFSTDTQYF. In nucleotides, the CDR3 is TGTGCCAGCTCATCCGGAGTTGCGGGGTTCAGCACAGATACGCAGTATTTT.

This chain connects TRBV6-5 to TRBJ1-2; the D gene is possibly TRBD1 (5 bases). The ends were cut back, 7 bases at V and 4 bases at J, with 13 bases in the middle. Germline CDR1 MNHEY, CDR2 SVGAGI. The CDR3 is made up of 13 amino acids. Written as DNA, the CDR3 is TGTGCCAGCACCCCGGGGGTGGGCTATGGCTACACCTTC. This codes for CASTPGVGYGYTF.

V usage is TRBV7-2 and J usage is TRBJ1-6, with D perhaps TRBD1 (6 bases). CDR3 length equals 15 residues. Germline V CDR1 and CDR2: SGHTA, FQGNSA. Trimming removed 6 bases at V and 3 bases at J, with 12 bases between. The CDR3 loop reads CASRGLQGYNSPLHF. The CDR3 DNA is TGTGCCAGCAGGGGCCTACAGGGCTATAATTCACCCCTCCACTTT.

The chain carries TRBV11-2 and TRBJ1-4, with D unresolved. The CDR3 has 15 amino acids. V lost 0 bases to trimming and J lost 1 base, with 6 bases between them. CDR1 is SGHAT, CDR2 FQNNGV, per germline. Written as DNA, the CDR3 is TGTGCCAGCAGCTTAGACGGGAGAACTAATGAAAAACTGTTTTTT. Protein product: CASSLDGRTNEKLFF.

The chain is built from TRBV29-1 and TRBJ2-1; 7 bases are a match to TRBD1. The germline CDR1 and CDR2 sequences are SQVTM and ANQGSEA. Germline trimming cut 6 bases from V and 1 base from J; bases unmatched to any gene: 6. The CDR3 contains 14 residues. CDR3 nucleotide sequence: TGCAGCGTGTCAGGGGGTAATTCCTACAATGAGCAGTTCTTC. Amino acid sequence: CSVSGGNSYNEQFF.

This clone has just one count. The chain joins TRBV9 to TRBJ1-1; perhaps TRBD1 as D (6 bases). The CDR3 runs to 15 residues. Germline loops: CDR1 SGDLS, CDR2 YYNGEE. V was trimmed by 3 bases and J by 5 bases, leaving 17 bases between them. The CDR3 sequence is CASSANTGMGTEAFF. The CDR3 DNA follows: TGTGCCAGCAGCGCCAACACAGGGATGGGGACTGAAGCTTTCTTT.

Here the CDR3 DNA reads TGTGCCAGCAGTTTAACAGGTAAAGCTTTCTTT. Translated: CASSLTGKAFF. The chain links TRBV28 to TRBJ1-1; TRBD1 might be the D (5 bases). With 2 bases removed from V and 9 bases from J, the gap between germline ends came to 7 bases. Germline-derived CDR1 and CDR2 are MDHEN and SYDVKM. CDR3 length equals 11 residues.

Regarding this clone: One junction end does not reproduce the germline sequence, and a read error may be involved. The J gene is TRBJ1-3, the V gene TRBV28, with D perhaps matching TRBD1 (6 bases). Germline lookup yields CDR1 MDHEN and CDR2 SYDVKM. This CDR3 is built from 11 residues. The CDR3 loop reads CASRGGRTSHF. Here the CDR3 DNA reads TGTGCCAGCAGGGGGGGGCGCACCTCACATTTT. Combining the CDR3 with reference TRBV28 and TRBJ1-3 gives the whole variable domain DVKVTQSSRYLVKRTGEKVFLECVQDMDHENMFWYRQDPGLGLRLIYFSYDVKMKEKGDIPEGYSVSREKKERFSLILESASTNQTSMYLCASRGGRTSHFGEGSWLTVV.

The chain recombines TRBV5-6 with TRBJ2-3, with D maybe TRBD2 (6 bases). CDR1 is SGHDT and CDR2 is YYEEEE in the germline V gene. V was clipped by 0 bases and J by 0 bases, with 20 bases between them. CDR3 length equals 19 residues. For the CDR3, the DNA is TGTGCCAGCAGCTTGGTTAGGGTGGGGCGGGGCGGAAGCACAGATACGCAGTATTTT. Protein sequence: CASSLVRVGRGGSTDTQYF.

V and J are TRBV3-1 (or the pseudogene TRBV3-2) and TRBJ2-1; 9 bases agree with TRBD2. V was pared by 4 bases and J by 7 bases, with 11 bases of the junction left unmatched. Germline CDR1 is LGHDT and CDR2 is YNNKEL (reference sequence). The CDR3 extends over 16 amino acids. For the CDR3, the DNA is TGTGCCAGCAGCCCCCAGATCACTAGCGGGCTTAATGAGCAGTTCTTC. It specifies CASSPQITSGLNEQFF.

This sequence joins TRBV3-1 (or the pseudogene TRBV3-2) and TRBJ1-3; no firm D call. Germline V CDR1 and CDR2: LGHDT, YNNKEL (reference sequence). This CDR3 contains 16 residues. V lost 1 base and J lost 0, with 10 bases in between. In DNA form, the CDR3 reads TGTGCCAGCAGCCAAGGACTAACTCTCTCTGGAAACACCATATATTTT. Encoded protein: CASSQGLTLSGNTIYF.

This clone was picked up a small number of times. The V call is TRBV5-1, the J call TRBJ2-7; 7 nucleotides match TRBD2. The CDR3 covers 13 residues. Germline CDR1 and CDR2: SGHRS and YFSETQ. With V trimmed by 4 bases and J by 1 base, 2 bases remained unmatched. The CDR3 sequence: CASSPGGSYEQYF. CDR3 DNA sequence: TGCGCCAGCAGCCCCGGGGGGTCCTACGAGCAGTACTTC.

This clone was seen just once. The chain combines TRBV5-1 with TRBJ2-5; D call uncertain. Between the trimmed V and J ends, which lost 4 bases and 0 bases, there was a span of 7 bases. The CDR3 sequence is 13 residues long. The V gene's germline CDR1 is SGHRS and CDR2 YFSETQ. CDR3 residues: CASSPRDQETQYF. For the CDR3, the DNA is TGCGCCAGCAGCCCCCGGGACCAAGAGACCCAGTACTTC.

The V gene is TRBV28, the J gene TRBJ2-5; TRBD2 aligns across 7 bases. This CDR3 is 13 amino acids long. The germline V gene has CDR1 MDHEN and CDR2 SYDVKM. The junction had 2 bases not matched to a gene; V was cut back by 3 bases and J by 4 bases. In DNA form, the CDR3 reads TGTGCCAGCAGTTTGCGGGGGTTAGAGACCCAGTACTTC. It codes for CASSLRGLETQYF.

This clone has a single count. This chain joins TRBV11-3 and TRBJ1-2; 8 positions agree with TRBD1. In germline, CDR1 is SGHNT, CDR2 YENEEA. The length of the CDR3 is 14 residues. J lost 6 bases, V lost 2 bases, and 5 bases had no gene match. CDR3 DNA: TGTGCCAGCAGCTTATTCCCGACAGGGGATGGCTACACCTTC. It yields the protein CASSLFPTGDGYTF.

This clone came up once. The V and J genes are TRBV18 and TRBJ1-5; D might be TRBD1 (6 bases). Trimming removed 2 bases at V and 1 base at J, with 9 bases between. Germline values: CDR1 KGHSH, CDR2 LQKENI. The CDR3 is 15 residues long. For the CDR3, the DNA is TGTGCCAGCTCACCAGGGAGGGGGAGCAATCAGCCCCAGCATTTT. It translates to CASSPGRGSNQPQHF.

The J gene is TRBJ1-6, the V gene TRBV3-1 (or the pseudogene TRBV3-2); TRBD1 aligns across 7 bases. The CDR3 contains 15 residues. Trimming took 1 base from V and 10 from J; bases not matched to a gene: 7. Germline V gives CDR1 LGHDT, CDR2 YNNKEL (reference sequence). CDR3 bases: TGTGCCAGCAGCCAAGCCAGACAGGGAGGATCACCCCTCCACTTT. It codes for CASSQARQGGSPLHF.

This clone has more than one count but fewer than ten. This rearrangement joins TRBV9 to TRBJ1-2; TRBD1 aligns across 7 bases. There are 14 residues in the CDR3. Germline V gene lookup returns CDR1 SGDLS and CDR2 YYNGEE. With 4 bases clipped from V and 4 bases from J, the junction kept 7 bases outside the gene matches. Here the CDR3 reads CASSPSNRGYGYTF. For the CDR3, the DNA is TGTGCCAGCAGCCCAAGCAACAGGGGCTATGGCTACACCTTC. Full variable domain (outside the CDR3, taken from reference TRBV9 and TRBJ1-2): DSGVTQTPKHLITATGQRVTLRCSPRSGDLSVYWYQQSLDQGLQFLIQYYNGEERAKGNILERFSAQQFPDLHSELNLSSLELGDSALYFCASSPSNRGYGYTFGSGTRLTVV.

The CDR3 loop is CASSETGSWHTIYF. The CDR3 DNA reads as TGTGCCAGCAGCGAGACAGGATCCTGGCACACCATATATTTT. The rearrangement links TRBV6-5 to TRBJ1-3, with D possibly TRBD1 on 6 matching bases. The V and J ends lost 6 bases and 8 bases respectively, with 17 bases between them. Germline loops: CDR1 MNHEY, CDR2 SVGAGI. The CDR3 loop spans 14 amino acids.

V and J are TRBV2 and TRBJ1-4; 8 nucleotides align to TRBD1. CDR3 length: 11 residues. CDR1 is SNHLY and CDR2 is FYNNEI in the germline V gene. The trim removed 6 bases at V and 11 bases at J, leaving 2 bases unmatched. The CDR3 region is CASSTGGKLFF. As DNA, the CDR3 is TGTGCCAGCAGCACAGGGGGGAAACTGTTTTTT.

J is TRBJ2-5 and V is TRBV7-6; 12 bases fit TRBD1. Germline V gives CDR1 SGHVS, CDR2 FNYEAQ. There are 15 residues in the CDR3. J gave up 3 bases and V 7 bases, and 6 bases lay outside the gene matches. Here the CDR3 reads CASTPGQGAKETQYF. CDR3 DNA sequence: TGTGCCAGCACCCCGGGACAGGGGGCCAAAGAGACCCAGTACTTC.